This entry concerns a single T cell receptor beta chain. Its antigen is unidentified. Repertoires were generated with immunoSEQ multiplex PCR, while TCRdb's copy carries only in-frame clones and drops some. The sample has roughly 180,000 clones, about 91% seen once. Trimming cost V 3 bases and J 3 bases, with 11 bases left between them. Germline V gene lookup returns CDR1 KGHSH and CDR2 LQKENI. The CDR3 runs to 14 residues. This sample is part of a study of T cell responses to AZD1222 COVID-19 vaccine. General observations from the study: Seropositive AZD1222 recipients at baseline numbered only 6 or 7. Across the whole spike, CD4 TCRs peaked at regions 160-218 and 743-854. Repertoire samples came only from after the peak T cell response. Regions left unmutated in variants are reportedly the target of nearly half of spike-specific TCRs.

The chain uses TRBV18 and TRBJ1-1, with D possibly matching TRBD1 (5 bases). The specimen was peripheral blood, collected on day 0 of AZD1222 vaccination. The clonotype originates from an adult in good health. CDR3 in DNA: TGTGCCAGCTCACCGACCGGGGGGGACACTGAAGCTTTCTTT. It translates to CASSPTGGDTEAFF.